Reported below is one TCR beta chain. There are 16 residues in the CDR3. This record comes from a study of blood T cell repertoires in COVID-19. Looking at the study overall: Samples came from the United States, Italy and Spain, spanning acute and convalescent COVID-19.

Authors' processing steps: Estimates of nucleated cell counts were drawn from the amplification of reference gene primers. Here immunoSEQ multiplex PCR was the method, and the copy in TCRdb shows in-frame clones only, minus some. The V and J calls and clone size come from that table; D and trimming were worked out from the DNA. The sample lists 200,000 to 250,000 clones; approximately 91% were seen once. The sequenced sample consisted of peripheral blood. The clonotype was recovered from a woman in her fifties or sixties with acute or convalescent COVID-19. The V gene is TRBV1, the J gene TRBJ1-6; the listed D gene, TRBD1, was not tested against the DNA. TRBV1 is given as a pseudogene. As DNA, the CDR3 is TGCACCAGCAGCCAACACCCACAGGGAGCGGATTCACCCCTCCACTTT. Protein product: CTSSQHPQGADSPLHF.